This TCR beta chain derives from a study of control samples from healthy donors and cancer patients. Using immunoSEQ multiplex PCR, the repertoire was profiled, and TCRdb retains in-frame clones only, with some absent. The sample records some 120,000 clones, more than 85% being singletons. The sequencing input was PBMCs. This TCR was recovered from a man aged 45 to 65 with head and neck cancer.

The CDR3 DNA reads TGTGCCAGCAGTTACTCAGCAAAGGGGGCAGCCGGGGAGCTGTTTTTT. Its protein product is CASSYSAKGAAGELFF. J is TRBJ2-2 and V is TRBV6-5, with TRBD1 matching over 7 bases. Germline loops: CDR1 MNHEY, CDR2 SVGAGI. The ends lost 0 bases at V and 6 bases at J; junction bases unmatched: 7. The CDR3 loop spans 16 amino acids.